The rows below give T cell receptor beta chains drawn from one sample of a study of blood T cell repertoires in COVID-19. Using immunoSEQ multiplex PCR, the repertoire was profiled, and TCRdb retains in-frame clones only, with some absent. The sample lists around 140,000 clones; roughly 91% were seen once. Specimen: peripheral blood. The receptors derive from a man between 60 and 70 years old with active or convalescent COVID-19. The conserved cysteine and the conserved F or W are not part of the CDR3 here. Each record gives: J gene, V gene, CDR3 protein.

J: TRBJ2-7
V: TRBV15
CDR3: ATSRSLQGAYEQY

J: TRBJ1-4
V: TRBV28
CDR3: ASSQGGTNEKLF

J: TRBJ1-2
V: TRBV6-5
CDR3: ASGSRGSDYGYT

J: TRBJ2-7
V: TRBV18
CDR3: ASSLADYPSYEQY

J: TRBJ2-7
V: TRBV5-1
CDR3: ASSVDRSRGEQY

J: TRBJ1-1
V: TRBV7-2
CDR3: ASSLAGQGLLTEAF

J: TRBJ1-6
V: TRBV6-6
CDR3: ASSDYRESPLH

J: TRBJ2-3
V: TRBV9
CDR3: ASSVEASGASTDTQY

J: TRBJ2-4
V: TRBV21-1
CDR3: ASSRTSGEDKNIQY

J: TRBJ1-5
V: TRBV21-1
CDR3: ASSQPRASYSRRATGEDQPQH